Presented here are 16 T cell receptor beta chains from one specimen sequenced in a study of T cell responses to AZD1222 COVID-19 vaccine. Data came from immunoSEQ multiplex PCR; TCRdb stores just in-frame clones and leaves some out. The sample shows some 120,000 clones, roughly 90% of them seen only once. The sequencing here drew on peripheral blood, taken on day 0 of AZD1222 vaccination. The receptors were gathered from an adult in good health.

The chain is built from TRBV7-9 and TRBJ1-2; 9 nucleotides match TRBD1. This CDR3 is 17 amino acids long. Germline lookup yields CDR1 SEHNR and CDR2 FQNEAQ (reference sequence). V trimming: 5 bases; J trimming: 4 bases; junction bases outside the gene matches: 14. DNA for the CDR3: TGTGCCAGCAGCCCACCGGGACAGGGTTTCATCTTCTATGGCTACACCTTC. Its translation: CASSPPGQGFIFYGYTF.

This clone showed up just once. The genes are TRBV15 and TRBJ1-2; TRBD1 aligns across 7 bases. Looked up from germline, CDR1 is LNHNV and CDR2 is YYDKDF (reference sequence). Trimming at V came to 0 bases and at J to 4 bases, leaving 5 bases not matched to a gene. The CDR3 has 15 residues. The CDR3 region has the DNA TGTGCCACCAGCAGAGATGACAGGGAGGGCTATGGCTACACCTTC. Translation: CATSRDDREGYGYTF.

The chain uses TRBV24-1 and TRBJ1-6, with TRBD1 matching over 9 bases. There are 17 residues in the CDR3. Germline loops: CDR1 KGHDR, CDR2 SFDVKD. With V trimmed by 3 bases and J by 7 bases, 9 bases remained unmatched. The CDR3 DNA sequence: TGTGCCACCAGTGATGCCGGGACAGGGCTAGGGAATTCACCCCTCCACTTT. It is translated as CATSDAGTGLGNSPLHF.

The chain joins TRBV5-4 to TRBJ2-5; D may be TRBD1 or TRBD2 (5 bases each). Trimming removed 0 bases at V and 5 bases at J, with 11 bases between. CDR3 length: 14 residues. Per germline, CDR1 SGHNT and CDR2 YYREEE (reference sequence). The CDR3 DNA sequence: TGTGCCAGCAGCTTGGAAGGGGAGTTGGAGACCCAGTACTTC. Its protein product is CASSLEGELETQYF.

J is TRBJ1-2 and V is TRBV9, with D maybe TRBD1 (6 bases). CDR3 length equals 17 residues. V dropped 0 bases and J dropped 0 bases, with 15 bases sitting between them. The germline CDR1 and CDR2 sequences are SGDLS and YYNGEE. CDR3 protein: CASSVENRVVPNYGYTF. The CDR3, as DNA: TGTGCCAGCAGCGTAGAGAACAGGGTTGTTCCTAACTATGGCTACACCTTC.

CDR3 amino acids: CASQRQGNNNEKLFF. The CDR3 nucleotides are TGTGCCAGCCAACGACAGGGGAACAATAATGAAAAACTGTTTTTT. This chain connects TRBV6-6 to TRBJ1-4, with 8 nucleotides matching TRBD1. CDR3 size: 15 residues. Per the germline V gene, CDR1 is MNHNY and CDR2 is SVGAGI (reference sequence). V lost 8 bases, J lost 4 bases, and 9 bases stayed unmatched.

This chain connects TRBV3-1 (or the pseudogene TRBV3-2) to TRBJ1-1; D is unresolved. The CDR3 sequence is 13 residues long. V gave up 3 bases and J gave up 7 bases, with 12 bases separating them. Per germline, CDR1 LGHDT and CDR2 YNNKEL (reference sequence). The CDR3 here is CASSQGRTVEAFF. DNA of the CDR3: TGTGCCAGCAGCCAGGGCCGGACGGTTGAAGCTTTCTTT.

This rearrangement joins TRBV6-4 to TRBJ1-1; D gene ambiguous. The length of the CDR3 is 13 residues. Trimming removed 5 bases at V and 1 base at J, with 8 bases between. Per the germline V gene, CDR1 is MRHNA and CDR2 is SNTAGT. The CDR3 loop reads CASSRTRNTEAFF. CDR3 DNA: TGTGCCAGCAGTAGGACGAGGAACACTGAAGCTTTCTTT.

The V call is TRBV5-1, the J call TRBJ2-3; D not certain. Deletions cut 6 bases from V and 1 base from J, with 12 bases between. The CDR3 length is 14 residues. In germline, CDR1 is SGHRS, CDR2 YFSETQ. The CDR3 coding sequence is TGCGCCAGCAATAAACCCGAGGGCACAGATACGCAGTATTTT. It is translated as CASNKPEGTDTQYF.

The chain joins TRBV9 to TRBJ2-7; D might be TRBD2 (6 bases). Trimming removed 4 bases at V and 2 bases at J, with 16 bases between. CDR3 length: 15 amino acids. The germline CDR1 and CDR2 sequences are SGDLS and YYNGEE. In DNA, the CDR3 is TGTGCCAGCAGCCCTCGGGTAGCGGAGCCCTACGAGCAGTACTTC. This sequence encodes CASSPRVAEPYEQYF.

This clone was counted between two and nine times. The chain recombines TRBV6-4 with TRBJ2-3; TRBD2 is a possible D gene (6 bases). V was cut by 2 bases and J by 4 bases, with 13 bases left in between. CDR3 length equals 15 residues. Looked up from germline, CDR1 is MRHNA and CDR2 is SNTAGT. CDR3 amino acids: CASSDLGGAADTQYF. The CDR3 DNA reads TGTGCCAGCAGTGACCTAGGAGGGGCCGCAGATACGCAGTATTTT.

The rearrangement joins TRBV5-4 to TRBJ1-3; the match to TRBD1 covers 7 bases. The length of the CDR3 is 13 residues. Per the germline V gene, CDR1 is SGHNT and CDR2 is YYREEE (reference sequence). The CDR3 DNA follows: TGTGCATACTGGGACAGCTCTGGAAACACCATATATTTT. Amino acids: CAYWDSSGNTIYF.

The chain recombines TRBV2 with TRBJ1-1; D might be TRBD1 (6 bases). The V and J ends lost 7 bases and 0 bases respectively, with 15 bases between them. This CDR3 is built from 15 residues. Looked up from germline, CDR1 is SNHLY and CDR2 is FYNNEI. The CDR3 sequence: CASNRDIRMNTEAFF. CDR3 bases: TGTGCCAGCAACCGGGACATAAGGATGAACACTGAAGCTTTCTTT.

In this sample, this clone turned up a few times. This chain joins TRBV5-6 and TRBJ2-3, with 9 bases that match TRBD1. The CDR3 spans 16 residues. CDR1 SGHDT and CDR2 YYEEEE come from the germline V gene. Trimming removed 4 bases from V and 5 bases from J; junction bases left unmatched: 11. CDR3 DNA: TGTGCCAGCAGCCCGAGATGGGACAGGGCGGTAGATACGCAGTATTTT. It specifies CASSPRWDRAVDTQYF.

The CDR3 nucleotides read TGTGCCAGCAGTTACTCGGGTACGGATGAGCAGTTCTTC. Encoded protein: CASSYSGTDEQFF. The rearrangement uses TRBV6-5 and TRBJ2-1; D call uncertain. Trimming took 0 bases from V and 8 from J, leaving 8 bases between them. The germline CDR1 and CDR2 sequences are MNHEY and SVGAGI. The CDR3 sequence is 13 residues long.

The V and J genes are TRBV30 and TRBJ2-7; 15 nucleotides match TRBD2. Germline trimming cut 8 bases from V and 3 bases from J; bases unmatched to any gene: 14. CDR1 is GTSNPN, CDR2 SVGIG, per germline (reference sequence). This CDR3 is built from 17 residues. The CDR3 loop reads CAGNFIGLAGGRYEQYF. The CDR3 DNA sequence: TGTGCCGGGAATTTTATTGGACTAGCGGGAGGGCGCTACGAGCAGTACTTC.